This entry is about one T cell receptor beta chain. It has no known antigen specificity. No base-level quality is on record; no much larger clone is a single base apart. CDR1 and CDR2 (LGHDT, YNNKEL) derive from the germline V gene (reference sequence). V is cut by 4 bases and J by 3 bases, and the space between the germline ends is 13 bases. Inclusive of the bounding cysteine and phenylalanine, the CDR3 is 14 residues long. This entry keeps only the CDR3 DNA: 42 bases, framed from base 1. The data derive from a study of T cell responses to AZD1222 COVID-19 vaccine listed by TCRdb under 2021. Background for the entire study: AZD1222 recipients whose second dose came at about 4 weeks and those whose second dose came at about 12 weeks were combined into one group, since spike-specific TCR depth and breadth did not differ between the two schedules. A total of 233 trial participants underwent TCR sequencing, of whom about 210 had received two doses of AZD1222 and about 25 had received two doses of the MenACWY control vaccine. Enrollment into the trials was organized by age into subgroups of 18-55, 56-69 and 70-plus years, and those subgroups contained roughly 140, 27 and 60 TCR-sequenced participants, respectively. General findings and caveats noted by the study authors: CD4 TCRs associated with the vaccine covered the entire spike protein, and the dominant responses were in regions 160-218 and 743-854. Nearly half of unique spike-specific TCRs reportedly recognized epitopes outside regions mutated in the B.1.351 and B.1.1.7 variants. In the small 56-69-year group, the increase in depth fell short of significance, most likely because of low power. After two AZD1222 doses, both the breadth and the depth of spike-specific TCRs were significantly higher than at day 0 and than in MenACWY recipients. Because no samples from the day 14 peak response were available, repertoires could be characterized only after the peak T cell response. Participants were mostly white British, with more females than males. The authors suggested clonal diversity may have been underestimated. Conclusions about previously exposed vaccinees are limited, since just five to seven AZD1222 recipients were seropositive for SARS-CoV-2 at baseline.

The CDR3 regions of human TCRbeta chains were analyzed by immunosequencing. Regarding the original processing steps: Repertoire TCRs were matched against a reference library of SARS-CoV-2-specific TCRs generated with the MIRA antigen-specificity platform. Breadth meant the fraction of unique TCRs that were SARS-CoV-2-associated, whereas depth meant the fraction of total T cells that were SARS-CoV-2-associated. Using the MIRA data, each spike-specific TCR was mapped to the spike region that the TCR reacts to and placed in a CD4 or CD8 class. Log10-transformed breadth and depth values were compared by one-way ANOVA with Sidak's multiple comparisons tests. Held by TCRdb, this immuneACCESS table contains in-frame sequences only and omits some clones. Under half of the omission traces to an unresolved V gene where checked; the cause of the rest is unknown. D and trimming come from the DNA, and the V and J calls and clone size come from that table. The sample table contains 130,000 or so clones; only one count was recorded for around 84% of them. The top ten clones comprise around 12% of the sample.

Per the publication, the time point label means: baseline before first vaccination. Samples from vaccinated people were obtained from the UK trials COV001 and COV002, which included a single-blind randomized controlled phase 2/3 trial of AZD1222 (ChAdOx1 nCoV-19) in healthy adults. For TCRbeta chain sequencing, PBMC samples were collected from trial participants at day 0 and at day 28 after the second dose. The chain is assembled from TRBV3-1 (or the pseudogene TRBV3-2) and TRBJ2-7; the D segment may tentatively be TRBD1 or TRBD2, each giving 5 matched bases. The input for sequencing was peripheral blood, taken on day 0 of AZD1222 vaccination. This TCR was recovered from an adult in good health. CDR3 protein: CASSPGTHDYEQYF. The DNA sequence is given as TGTGCCAGCAGCCCTGGGACGCACGACTACGAGCAGTACTTC.